The clone carrying this T cell receptor beta chain was found many times. No antigen is known for it. PCR was performed a second time for about 7 to 12 cycles using a sample-barcoded 5' primer and a J-beta primer mix. Via MiXCR, TCRdb re-called the 5' RACE reads, giving one row per CDR3 protein. The sample carries just under 900,000 distinct CDR3 sequences, around 28% recorded once. The data were taken from a study of blood T cells in healthy people across ages. This CDR3 has 15 amino acids. Germline V gives CDR1 SNHLY, CDR2 FYNNEI. Trimming left V 6 bases short and J 2 bases short, with 16 bases between. Study-wide results and limits: As naive T cell percentage varied, TCR beta diversity correlated strongly with it. A roughly linear fall in TCR beta diversity per million T cells was seen with increasing age. Changes in expanded clonotypes were possibly confounded, as the CMV status of donors was unknown. Diversity figures based on one million T cells were deemed too low.

Material for sequencing was blood. The rearrangement joins TRBV2 to TRBJ2-5, with D possibly being TRBD1 or TRBD2 (5 bases each). This receptor was taken from a woman aged 80 or over in good health. CDR3 in DNA: TGTGCCAGCAGGAGGGGCCGACGTCAACAAGAGACCCAGTACTTC. The encoded protein is CASRRGRRQQETQYF.